These 21 T cell receptor beta chains share one sample of origin, sequenced in a study of blood T cell repertoires in COVID-19. Measured with immunoSEQ multiplex PCR; TCRdb has only the in-frame clones, and not every one. The table lists more than 35,000 clones, more than 70% of them singletons. What was sequenced was peripheral blood. All receptors derive from a man between 60 and 70 years old with active COVID-19.

The V call is TRBV7-9, the J call TRBJ2-3; 10 nucleotides match TRBD1. The CDR3 spans 12 residues. Germline trimming cut 5 bases from V and 9 bases from J; bases unmatched to any gene: 2. Germline V gene lookup returns CDR1 SEHNR and CDR2 FQNEAQ (reference sequence). CDR3 nucleotide sequence: TGTGCCAGCAGCAGGGACAGGGGAACGCAGTATTTT. Protein sequence: CASSRDRGTQYF. Full variable domain (missing parts from reference TRBV7-9 and TRBJ2-3): DTGVSQNPRHKITKRGQNVTFRCDPISEHNRLYWYRQTLGQGPEFLTYFQNEAQLEKSRLLSDRFSAERPKGSFSTLEIQRTEQGDSAMYLCASSRDRGTQYFGPGTRLTVL.

This chain connects TRBV12-3 or TRBV12-4 to TRBJ2-7; 7 positions match TRBD1. CDR3 size: 13 residues. J gave up 5 bases and V 7 bases, and 8 bases lay outside the gene matches. The CDR3 region has the DNA TGTGCCAGCAACCTGGGACAGTCCGACGAGCAGTACTTC. Translating gives CASNLGQSDEQYF.

V and J are TRBV9 and TRBJ1-1, with 7 positions matching TRBD1. CDR3 length equals 14 residues. CDR1 is SGDLS and CDR2 is YYNGEE in the germline V gene. The ends lost 3 bases at V and 5 bases at J; junction bases unmatched: 7. In nucleotides, the CDR3 is TGTGCCAGCAGCGCCTCAGGGGGTGCGACTGAAGCTTTCTTT. This codes for CASSASGGATEAFF.

This chain's CDR3 is CASSQERSGNIQYF. CDR3 bases: TGTGCCAGCAGCCAAGAGAGGAGTGGTAACATTCAGTACTTC. The chain carries TRBV4-2 and TRBJ2-4, with D hard to call. Looked up from germline, CDR1 is LGHNA and CDR2 is YNFKEQ. The CDR3 is 14 residues long. V was shortened by 0 bases and J by 7 bases, with 10 bases between the two germline ends.

This clone came up a few times. CDR3 residues: CASSTGDLPNQPQHF. The CDR3 bases are TGTGCCAGTAGCACAGGGGACCTCCCTAATCAGCCCCAGCATTTT. This sequence joins TRBV19 and TRBJ1-5; TRBD1 agrees at 7 bases. The V segment lost 6 bases and the J segment 4 bases; nucleotides outside the gene matches: 9. The CDR3 contains 15 residues. Germline lookup yields CDR1 LNHDA and CDR2 SQIVND (reference sequence).

The chain employs TRBV3-1 (or the pseudogene TRBV3-2) and TRBJ2-7; D is undetermined. CDR1 LGHDT and CDR2 YNNKEL come from the germline V gene (reference sequence). V was shortened by 2 bases and J by 4 bases, with 9 bases between the two germline ends. This CDR3 region has 13 residues. The CDR3 coding sequence is TGTGCCAGCAGCCAAACTGGGCAGTACGAGCAGTACTTC. Protein sequence: CASSQTGQYEQYF.

This sequence joins TRBV7-3 and TRBJ2-2; TRBD1 agrees at 11 bases. J lost 6 bases, V lost 5 bases, and 5 bases had no gene match. CDR1 is SGHTA, CDR2 FQGTGA, per germline. The CDR3 sequence is 15 residues long. The CDR3 DNA reads as TGTGCCAGCAGCCCCCGGGACAGGGGGGCCGGGGAGCTGTTTTTT. Encoded protein: CASSPRDRGAGELFF. Full variable domain (outside the CDR3, taken from reference TRBV7-3 and TRBJ2-2): GAGVSQTPSNKVTEKGKYVELRCDPISGHTALYWYRQSLGQGPEFLIYFQGTGAADDSGLPNDRFFAVRPEGSVSTLKIQRTERGDSAVYLCASSPRDRGAGELFFGEGSRLTVL.

The chain joins TRBV19 to TRBJ2-5, with D possibly TRBD2 on 6 matching bases. This CDR3 contains 17 residues. V lost 3 bases and J 2 bases, leaving 19 bases between the germline ends. CDR1 is LNHDA, CDR2 SQIVND, per germline (reference sequence). Here the CDR3 DNA reads TGTGCCAGTAGTATTAGCCCCTTAGCGGAGGAACAAGAGACCCAGTACTTC. This gives the protein CASSISPLAEEQETQYF. Full variable domain (rest looked up from reference TRBV19 and TRBJ2-5): DGGITQSPKYLFRKEGQNVTLSCEQNLNHDAMYWYRQDPGQGLRLIYYSQIVNDFQKGDIAEGYSVSREKKESFPLTVTSAQKNPTAFYLCASSISPLAEEQETQYFGPGTRLLVL.

This clone occurred once. The chain has TRBV9 and TRBJ2-2; 7 bases line up with TRBD2. The CDR3 loop spans 16 amino acids. Per germline, CDR1 SGDLS and CDR2 YYNGEE. Trimming at V came to 4 bases and at J to 0 bases, leaving 6 bases not matched to a gene. The DNA of the CDR3 is TGTGCCAGCAGCTATCCTAGCGGAGCGAACACCGGGGAGCTGTTTTTT. This sequence encodes CASSYPSGANTGELFF.

The CDR3 bases are TGTGCCAGCAGTGAATGGGGGGGCAATCAGCCCCAGCATTTT. Translation: CASSEWGGNQPQHF. V is TRBV2 and J is TRBJ1-5; weak D call: TRBD1 (5 bases). CDR1 and CDR2 from the germline V gene are SNHLY and FYNNEI. The CDR3 contains 14 residues. V was cut by 2 bases and J by 2 bases, with 7 bases left in between.

CDR3 amino acids: CASSLTTSGSAFYNEQFF. In nucleotides, the CDR3 is TGTGCCAGCAGCCTTACAACTAGCGGGAGCGCCTTCTACAATGAGCAGTTCTTC. The chain joins TRBV5-6 to TRBJ2-1; 11 bases fit TRBD2. The germline V gene has CDR1 SGHDT and CDR2 YYEEEE. CDR3 length: 18 amino acids. Unmatched junction bases numbered 12, after V lost 4 bases and J lost 3 bases.

The table lists this clone with a few counts. The chain links TRBV5-4 to TRBJ2-5, with D maybe TRBD2 (7 bases). CDR3 length: 17 residues. Germline V CDR1 and CDR2: SGHNT, YYREEE (reference sequence). Trimming removed 4 bases from V and 0 bases from J, with 19 bases in between. CDR3 region: CASSKGGAGTYQETQYF. CDR3 DNA sequence: TGTGCCAGCAGCAAGGGGGGGGCAGGGACGTACCAAGAGACCCAGTACTTC. Variable domain in full (rest from reference TRBV5-4 and TRBJ2-5): ETGVTQSPTHLIKTRGQQVTLRCSSQSGHNTVSWYQQALGQGPQFIFQYYREEENGRGNFPPRFSGLQFPNYSSELNVNALELDDSALYLCASSKGGAGTYQETQYFGPGTRLLVL.

The V call is TRBV2, the J call TRBJ2-7, with 7 bases fitting TRBD1. Germline V gives CDR1 SNHLY, CDR2 FYNNEI. The CDR3 is made up of 17 amino acids. Unmatched junction bases numbered 8, after V lost 0 bases and J lost 0 bases. CDR3 coding DNA: TGTGCCAGCAGTGAAGCGATGGACAGGCCTAGCTCCTACGAGCAGTACTTC. This sequence encodes CASSEAMDRPSSYEQYF.

The V call is TRBV3-1 (or the pseudogene TRBV3-2), the J call TRBJ2-1; a weak D match, TRBD2 (6 bases). V was trimmed by 0 bases and J by 0 bases, leaving 12 bases between them. Germline V gives CDR1 LGHDT, CDR2 YNNKEL (reference sequence). The CDR3 loop spans 17 amino acids. The CDR3, as DNA: TGTGCCAGCAGCCAAGATATAGAGACTAGCTCCTACAATGAGCAGTTCTTC. This gives the protein CASSQDIETSSYNEQFF.

This clone came up a few times. V and J are TRBV6-2 or TRBV6-3 and TRBJ2-2, with D possibly matching TRBD1 (6 bases). This CDR3 contains 15 residues. V lost 4 bases and J lost 3, with 12 bases in between. In germline, CDR1 is MNHEY, CDR2 SVGEGT. CDR3 DNA sequence: TGTGCCAGCAGTTCCGGACAGAGGGACACCGGGGAGCTGTTTTTT. It yields the protein CASSSGQRDTGELFF.

The chain carries TRBV7-7 and TRBJ2-7; D remains unclear. Germline V gene data show CDR1 as SSHAT and CDR2 as FNYEAQ (reference sequence). The CDR3 is 13 residues long. The V and J ends lost 3 bases and 6 bases respectively, with 12 bases between them. The CDR3 sequence is CASSLVQASEQYF. The CDR3 nucleotides are TGTGCCAGCAGCTTGGTTCAGGCGTCCGAGCAGTACTTC.

This chain joins TRBV29-1 and TRBJ2-2; D is unclear. This CDR3 has 14 residues. V lost 7 bases, J lost 1 base, and 13 bases lay in between. Germline V CDR1 and CDR2: SQVTM, ANQGSEA. Here the CDR3 reads CSGLSDKNTGELFF. CDR3 bases: TGCAGCGGATTATCAGACAAGAACACCGGGGAGCTGTTTTTT.

The V call is TRBV5-1, the J call TRBJ2-7, with TRBD1 matching 8 bases. Trimming cost V 6 bases and J 2 bases; bases outside gene matches: 4. The CDR3 covers 13 residues. Per germline, CDR1 SGHRS and CDR2 YFSETQ. Here the CDR3 reads CASTQGATYEQYF. The DNA for the CDR3 is TGCGCCAGCACTCAGGGGGCTACCTACGAGCAGTACTTC.

This chain uses TRBV6-1 with TRBJ2-7; the D gene is possibly TRBD2 (5 bases). There are 17 residues in the CDR3. Germline CDR1 reads MNHNS; CDR2 reads SASEGT. V dropped 2 bases and J dropped 2 bases, with 19 bases sitting between them. The DNA of the CDR3 is TGTGCCAGCAGTGAAACCTATACCGGGGATTGGACCTACGAGCAGTACTTC. This encodes CASSETYTGDWTYEQYF.

The V call is TRBV6-5, the J call TRBJ2-7, with 7 bases aligning to TRBD2. The CDR3 totals 15 residues. CDR1 is MNHEY, CDR2 SVGAGI, per germline. Trimming cost V 0 bases and J 5 bases; bases outside gene matches: 7. The CDR3 region is CASSYSVGGPHEQYF. Written as DNA, the CDR3 is TGTGCCAGCAGTTACTCAGTGGGAGGGCCCCACGAGCAGTACTTC.

The chain carries TRBV28 and TRBJ2-7; D is possibly TRBD2 (6 bases). CDR3 size: 13 residues. CDR1 and CDR2 from the germline V gene are MDHEN and SYDVKM. V shed 3 bases and J shed 3 bases, with 9 bases lying between them. CDR3 sequence: CASSFRGSYEQYF. The CDR3 DNA follows: TGTGCCAGCAGTTTCCGGGGGAGCTACGAGCAGTACTTC.